The rows below give T cell receptor beta chains drawn from one sample of a study of tumor-infiltrating lymphocytes in primary liver carcinoma. TCRdb re-called the multiplex PCR reads through MiXCR, storing one row per CDR3 protein. The sample holds about 310,000 distinct CDR3 sequences, 55% to 65% seen once. The specimen was peripheral blood. The receptors were gathered from a man aged 35 to 55 with primary liver carcinoma and hepatitis B virus infection. Each CDR3 is given with its conserved first and last residue. D genes are given only for firm matches. Expanded clones get a size class; other rows say once, few or many, or leave the size out.

j_gene: TRBJ2-1
v_gene: TRBV5-1
d_gene: .
len: 13
abundance: .
CDR3aa: CASRQGSYNEQFF
CDR3nt: TGCGCCAGCCGCCAGGGTTCGTACAATGAGCAGTTCTTC

j_gene: TRBJ2-3
v_gene: TRBV11-1
d_gene: .
len: 14
abundance: .
CDR3aa: CGSRRGEYIDTQYF
CDR3nt: TGTGGCAGCCGAAGGGGGGAGTACATAGATACGCAGTATTTT

j_gene: TRBJ1-1
v_gene: TRBV30
d_gene: TRBD1
len: 14
abundance: .
CDR3aa: CTWRQLQGFTEAFF
CDR3nt: TGTACCTGGCGCCAATTACAGGGGTTCACTGAAGCTTTCTTT

j_gene: TRBJ2-1
v_gene: TRBV12-3/TRBV12-4
d_gene: .
len: 13
abundance: many
CDR3aa: CASSLDWGNEQFF
CDR3nt: TGTGCCAGCAGTTTAGATTGGGGCAATGAGCAGTTCTTC

j_gene: TRBJ2-1
v_gene: TRBV6-2/TRBV6-3
d_gene: TRBD2
len: 13
abundance: .
CDR3aa: CASSYRGGNEHFF
CDR3nt: TGTGCCAGCAGTTATCGGGGGGGCAATGAACATTTCTTC

j_gene: TRBJ2-3
v_gene: TRBV2
d_gene: .
len: 13
abundance: .
CDR3aa: CASSGESADTQYF
CDR3nt: TGTGCCAGCAGTGGTGAAAGCGCAGATACGCAGTATTTT

j_gene: TRBJ1-5
v_gene: TRBV6-7
d_gene: TRBD1
len: 17
abundance: .
CDR3aa: CASSYSDRGRVLEPQHF
CDR3nt: TGTGCCAGCAGTTACTCAGACAGGGGGCGCGTTCTAGAGCCCCAGCATTTT

j_gene: TRBJ1-1
v_gene: TRBV14
d_gene: .
len: 16
abundance: many
CDR3aa: CASSQDLGRGGTEAFF
CDR3nt: TGTGCCAGCAGCCAAGACTTGGGGCGTGGCGGCACTGAAGCTTTCTTT

j_gene: TRBJ2-5
v_gene: TRBV11-2
d_gene: .
len: 12
abundance: many
CDR3aa: CASSLGQETQYF
CDR3nt: TGTGCCAGCAGCCTGGGGCAAGAGACCCAGTACTTC

j_gene: TRBJ2-2
v_gene: TRBV11-3
d_gene: .
len: 15
abundance: .
CDR3aa: CASSLGTMNTGELFF
CDR3nt: TGTGCCAGCAGCTTGGGGACGATGAACACCGGGGAGCTGTTTTTT

j_gene: TRBJ2-7
v_gene: TRBV29-1
d_gene: TRBD1
len: 14
abundance: many
CDR3aa: CSVVGTGGTYEQYF
CDR3nt: TGCAGCGTTGTTGGGACAGGGGGCACCTACGAGCAGTACTTC

j_gene: TRBJ2-1
v_gene: TRBV6-1
d_gene: .
len: 14
abundance: once
CDR3aa: CASSVGELYNEQFF
CDR3nt: TGTGCCAGCAGTGTAGGGGAATTATACAATGAGCAGTTCTTC

j_gene: TRBJ1-4
v_gene: TRBV10-3
d_gene: TRBD1
len: 15
abundance: many
CDR3aa: CAISEGQGGNEKLFF
CDR3nt: TGTGCCATCAGTGAAGGACAGGGAGGGAATGAAAAACTGTTTTTT

j_gene: TRBJ2-3
v_gene: TRBV4-2
d_gene: .
len: 13
abundance: .
CDR3aa: CVSSQENTDTQCF
CDR3nt: TGTGTCAGCAGCCAAGAAAACACAGATACGCAGTGTTTT

j_gene: TRBJ2-7
v_gene: TRBV11-1
d_gene: .
len: 16
abundance: .
CDR3aa: CTSSLATPGEGYKQYF
CDR3nt: TGTACCAGCAGCTTAGCCACCCCGGGAGAGGGCTACAAGCAGTACTTC

j_gene: TRBJ1-2
v_gene: TRBV28
d_gene: .
len: 11
abundance: .
CDR3aa: CASSRNYGYTF
CDR3nt: TGTGCCAGCAGTCGGAACTATGGCTACACCTTC

j_gene: TRBJ1-2
v_gene: TRBV6-5
d_gene: TRBD1
len: 14
abundance: once
CDR3aa: CTSSPPSGGYGNTF
CDR3nt: TGTACCAGCAGTCCTCCTTCAGGGGGCTATGGCAACACCTTC

j_gene: TRBJ2-2
v_gene: TRBV29-1
d_gene: .
len: 13
abundance: .
CDR3aa: CSTDRDHTGELFF
CDR3nt: TGCAGCACTGATCGGGATCACACCGGGGAGCTGTTTTTT

j_gene: TRBJ2-5
v_gene: TRBV11-2
d_gene: .
len: 16
abundance: .
CDR3aa: CASSLNRETGRETQYF
CDR3nt: TGTGCCAGCAGCTTAAACCGGGAAACAGGACGAGAGACCCAGTACTTC

j_gene: TRBJ2-5
v_gene: TRBV29-1
d_gene: TRBD2
len: 13
abundance: many
CDR3aa: CSVGLAEKETQYF
CDR3nt: TGCAGCGTTGGACTAGCTGAAAAAGAGACCCAGTACTTC

j_gene: TRBJ1-5
v_gene: TRBV5-1
d_gene: TRBD1
len: 14
abundance: .
CDR3aa: CASSPGTANQPQHF
CDR3nt: TGCGCCAGCAGCCCCGGGACAGCCAATCAGCCCCAGCATTTT

j_gene: TRBJ2-5
v_gene: TRBV6-1
d_gene: .
len: 14
abundance: many
CDR3aa: CASTPAGDQETQYF
CDR3nt: TGTGCCAGCACTCCCGCAGGGGACCAAGAGACCCAGTACTTC

j_gene: TRBJ2-7
v_gene: TRBV11-2
d_gene: .
len: 15
abundance: .
CDR3aa: CANSLEGRMTYEQYF
CDR3nt: TGTGCCAATAGCTTAGAGGGGCGGATGACCTACGAGCAGTACTTC

j_gene: TRBJ2-2
v_gene: TRBV11-2
d_gene: .
len: 14
abundance: .
CDR3aa: CAISLVYSAGELFF
CDR3nt: TGTGCCATCAGCTTAGTGTATTCGGCCGGGGAGCTGTTTTTT

j_gene: TRBJ2-1
v_gene: TRBV6-2/TRBV6-3
d_gene: TRBD2
len: 13
abundance: .
CDR3aa: CVSRPGLAGKQFF
CDR3nt: TGTGTCAGCAGACCGGGACTAGCCGGGAAGCAGTTCTTC

j_gene: TRBJ1-2
v_gene: TRBV6-1
d_gene: .
len: 15
abundance: many
CDR3aa: CASSEVGGRVYGYTF
CDR3nt: TGTGCCAGCAGTGAAGTAGGTGGCAGGGTCTATGGCTACACCTTC

j_gene: TRBJ2-2
v_gene: TRBV11-1
d_gene: .
len: 15
abundance: .
CDR3aa: CASSPGGRNTRELFF
CDR3nt: TGTGCCAGCAGCCCTGGGGGGAGGAACACCAGGGAGCTGTTTTTT

j_gene: TRBJ2-1
v_gene: TRBV12-3/TRBV12-4
d_gene: .
len: 14
abundance: .
CDR3aa: CASSLRGSYNEQFF
CDR3nt: TGTGCCAGCAGTTTGAGAGGTTCCTACAATGAGCAGTTCTTC

j_gene: TRBJ2-3
v_gene: TRBV28
d_gene: TRBD2
len: 15
abundance: .
CDR3aa: CASSPGGTRTDTQYF
CDR3nt: TGTGCCAGCAGTCCCGGGGGGACCCGCACAGATACGCAGTATTTT

j_gene: TRBJ2-7
v_gene: TRBV30
d_gene: .
len: 11
abundance: .
CDR3aa: CAWSSRYEQYF
CDR3nt: TGTGCCTGGAGTTCCCGCTACGAGCAGTACTTC

j_gene: TRBJ2-2
v_gene: TRBV5-8
d_gene: TRBD2
len: 17
abundance: few
CDR3aa: CARKHVARDYNTGELFF
CDR3nt: TGTGCCAGAAAACACGTCGCCCGGGACTACAACACCGGGGAGCTGTTTTTT

j_gene: TRBJ1-2
v_gene: TRBV11-2
d_gene: .
len: 13
abundance: once
CDR3aa: CANSPPLNYGYTF
CDR3nt: TGTGCCAACAGCCCCCCCCTGAACTATGGCTACACCTTC

j_gene: TRBJ1-6
v_gene: TRBV6-5
d_gene: .
len: 13
abundance: .
CDR3aa: CASSQNTNSSLHF
CDR3nt: TGTGCCAGCAGCCAAAACACGAATTCATCCCTCCACTTT

j_gene: TRBJ2-7
v_gene: TRBV30
d_gene: TRBD2
len: 15
abundance: .
CDR3aa: CVWSVKLASSYEQYF
CDR3nt: TGTGTCTGGAGTGTAAAACTAGCGAGCTCCTATGAGCAGTACTTC

j_gene: TRBJ2-2
v_gene: TRBV6-1
d_gene: .
len: 16
abundance: .
CDR3aa: CASTSGGAWYTGELFF
CDR3nt: TGTGCCAGCACCTCGGGGGGCGCCTGGTACACCGGGGAGCTGTTTTTT

j_gene: TRBJ1-1
v_gene: TRBV29-1
d_gene: .
len: 15
abundance: .
CDR3aa: CSVGAGWGMNTETFF
CDR3nt: TGCAGCGTTGGGGCGGGGTGGGGTATGAATACTGAAACTTTCTTT

j_gene: TRBJ2-1
v_gene: TRBV11-3
d_gene: TRBD2
len: 12
abundance: .
CDR3aa: CASNLGEGEQFF
CDR3nt: TGTGCCAGCAACTTAGGGGAGGGTGAGCAGTTCTTC

j_gene: TRBJ2-7
v_gene: TRBV5-5
d_gene: .
len: 16
abundance: few
CDR3aa: CASSLRGGAGSYEQYF
CDR3nt: TGTGCCAGCAGCTTGAGGGGGGGCGCGGGGTCGTACGAGCAGTACTTC

j_gene: TRBJ2-2
v_gene: TRBV11-1
d_gene: TRBD1
len: 15
abundance: once
CDR3aa: CVSSRTGLHTGKLFF
CDR3nt: TGTGTCAGCAGTCGGACAGGTTTGCACACCGGGAAGCTGTTTTTT

j_gene: TRBJ2-1
v_gene: TRBV4-2
d_gene: .
len: 16
abundance: many
CDR3aa: CASSRHSGDSYNEQFF
CDR3nt: TGTGCCAGCAGCCGACATAGCGGAGATTCCTACAATGAGCAGTTCTTC

j_gene: TRBJ2-3
v_gene: TRBV7-3
d_gene: .
len: 14
abundance: .
CDR3aa: CASSLLGPRDTQYF
CDR3nt: TGTGCCAGCAGCTTACTGGGACCACGAGATACGCAGTATTTT

j_gene: TRBJ1-2
v_gene: TRBV7-9
d_gene: .
len: 14
abundance: .
CDR3aa: CASSFARVNYGYTF
CDR3nt: TGTGCCAGCAGCTTCGCGAGAGTCAACTATGGCTACACCTTC

j_gene: TRBJ2-5
v_gene: TRBV9
d_gene: TRBD1
len: 16
abundance: .
CDR3aa: CASSVAPGQGQETQYF
CDR3nt: TGTGCCAGCAGCGTTGCACCGGGACAGGGCCAAGAGACCCAGTACTTC

j_gene: TRBJ1-1
v_gene: TRBV5-1
d_gene: TRBD1
len: 13
abundance: few
CDR3aa: CASSPDPGQEAFF
CDR3nt: TGCGCCAGCAGCCCCGACCCGGGACAGGAAGCTTTCTTT

j_gene: TRBJ2-7
v_gene: TRBV11-2
d_gene: TRBD2
len: 14
abundance: .
CDR3aa: CASSLASGRYEQYF
CDR3nt: TGTGCCAGCAGCTTAGCAAGCGGGAGATACGAGCAGTACTTC

j_gene: TRBJ2-5
v_gene: TRBV11-2
d_gene: TRBD2
len: 16
abundance: .
CDR3aa: CASSTWTSGNQETQYF
CDR3nt: TGTGCCAGCAGTACTTGGACTAGCGGGAATCAAGAGACCCAGTACTTC

j_gene: TRBJ2-7
v_gene: TRBV15
d_gene: .
len: 13
abundance: .
CDR3aa: CATSRVGVYEQYF
CDR3nt: TGTGCCACCAGCAGAGTCGGGGTCTACGAGCAGTACTTC